Sequencing of this T cell receptor beta chain was carried out in a study of tumor-infiltrating lymphocytes in primary liver carcinoma. In the case of this clonotype: What it binds is unknown. At one of its ends the junction is not consistent with the germline gene, which may arise from a read error.

Co-extracted RNA and DNA came from around 20-30 mg of unsorted bulk tissue. Five discrete regions of every tumor underwent sampling. Whole-study results and caveats: Reduced overlap was seen in tumor-adjacent and tumor-blood pairs versus tumor region pairs.

CDR3 length equals 16 residues. Germline V gene data show CDR1 as MNHEY and CDR2 as SVGAGI. With around 450 ng total RNA as template and a constant-region primer, TCR beta cDNA was made. ARM-PCR, slightly modified, supplied the TCR beta libraries through three nested multiplex PCR rounds. The first two PCR rounds used TRBV1-TRBV30 forward primers with a C-beta reverse primer, roughly 11 cycles each. TCRdb re-derived calls from the multiplex PCR reads in MiXCR, one entry per CDR3 protein. The profile shows tens of thousands of distinct CDR3 sequences, about 80% of them singletons. The TCR sequence derives from a man in his forties with primary liver carcinoma and hepatitis B virus infection. V usage is TRBV6-5 and J usage is TRBJ1-2; a weak D match, TRBD1 (6 bases). The sequenced sample was liver tumor tissue from sampling region 3. Subset meaning: tumor region T3, left-lateral pole. The CDR3, as DNA: TGTGCCAGCAATTACCTGAGGGGGGGCAGGGAAAACGGCTACACCTTC. Its protein is CASNYLRGGRENGYTF.